The 9 T cell receptor beta chains listed next were all sequenced from one sample in a study of vaccination and CD4 T cells after COVID-19. Cultured CD4+ T cell DNA underwent sequencing with the Oncomine TCR Beta short-read assay. One entry per CDR3 protein, called by TCRdb with MiXCR from the PCR reads. The sample includes about 23,000 distinct CDR3 sequences, 45% to 65% of them seen just once. Treatment given: approximately 10-day PBMC culture with coronavirus spike peptide pools or control peptides (ViraFEST assay). These receptors have no identified antigens. Sequences were obtained from CD4+ T cells from blood, cultured in vitro. These receptors originate from a human donor who had recovered from COVID-19.

The table lists this clonotype with a few counts. The CDR3 spells CASSLASANNYGYTF. The CDR3 nucleotides are TGTGCCAGCAGCTTGGCATCGGCCAATAACTATGGCTACACCTTC. The chain joins TRBV11-3 to TRBJ1-2; D unresolved. The germline V and J ends were trimmed by 3 bases and 1 base, with 12 bases remaining between them. The CDR3 is 15 residues long. Germline loops: CDR1 SGHNT, CDR2 YENEEA.

This clonotype was counted between two and nine times. The chain has TRBV27 and TRBJ2-4; TRBD1 matches 9 bases. CDR1 MNHEY and CDR2 SMNVEV come from the germline V gene (reference sequence). The ends lost 5 bases at V and 12 bases at J; junction bases unmatched: 11. This CDR3 is 14 amino acids long. CDR3 sequence: CASSTRGDRDAQYF. CDR3 coding DNA: TGTGCCAGCAGTACCAGGGGGGACAGGGACGCTCAGTACTTC.

The gene calls are TRBV7-8 and TRBJ1-1; no clear D. Germline V gives CDR1 SGHVS, CDR2 FQNEAQ. Trimming pared 6 bases from V and 1 base from J, leaving 9 bases between. The CDR3 has 13 residues. The CDR3 DNA sequence: TGTGCCAGCAGACCCCGACAGAACACTGAAGCTTTCTTT. This encodes CASRPRQNTEAFF.

V usage is TRBV7-3 and J usage is TRBJ1-1, with 7 bases lining up with TRBD1. The CDR3 is 13 residues long. Germline V gene data show CDR1 as SGHTA and CDR2 as FQGTGA. Trimming removed 1 base from V and 4 bases from J; junction bases left unmatched: 0. As DNA, the CDR3 is TGTGCCAGCAGCTTAAGACAGGGCACTGAAGCTTTCTTT. Protein product: CASSLRQGTEAFF.

V gene TRBV6-1 combines with J gene TRBJ2-7; a weak D match, TRBD2 (6 bases). The germline V gene encodes CDR1 MNHNS and CDR2 SASEGT. There are 14 residues in the CDR3. V was shortened by 3 bases and J by 3 bases, with 12 bases between the two germline ends. The CDR3 reads CASSDAGTFYEQYF. CDR3 nucleotide sequence: TGTGCCAGCAGTGACGCCGGGACTTTCTACGAGCAGTACTTC.

The chain has TRBV7-2 and TRBJ2-2; D call uncertain. The CDR3 is 13 amino acids. The germline CDR1 and CDR2 sequences are SGHTA and FQGNSA. V was trimmed by 3 bases and J by 4 bases, leaving 6 bases between them. The CDR3 region is CASSFERTGELFF. The CDR3 coding sequence is TGTGCCAGCAGCTTCGAGCGCACCGGGGAGCTGTTTTTT.

This clonotype was found once. The J gene is TRBJ1-5, the V gene TRBV12-5, with no clear D. Germline V gene lookup returns CDR1 LGHNT and CDR2 FRNRAP. Trimming took off 2 bases at V and 2 bases at J, with 7 bases between the two ends. The CDR3 contains 14 residues. CDR3 coding DNA: TGTGCTAGTGGTTTGAATCCTGGCAATCAGCCCCAGCATTTT. It encodes CASGLNPGNQPQHF.

V is TRBV20-1 and J is TRBJ1-2; no clear D. This CDR3 contains 17 residues. The germline V gene encodes CDR1 DFQATT and CDR2 SNEGSKA (reference sequence). V shed 0 bases and J shed 4 bases, with 21 bases lying between them. In DNA form, the CDR3 reads TGCAGTGCTAGAGATGCCCTCGGACTGGACGGGCCCTATGGCTACACCTTC. Protein sequence: CSARDALGLDGPYGYTF.

The chain uses TRBV15 and TRBJ2-3; 10 bases line up with TRBD2. The J segment lost 10 bases and the V segment lost 2 bases, leaving 6 bases of the junction unmatched. CDR1 is LNHNV and CDR2 is YYDKDF in the germline V gene (reference sequence). The CDR3 has 14 amino acids. For the CDR3, the DNA is TGTGCCACCAGCAGACAACTAGCGGGGTCGGCGCAGTATTTT. Its translation is CATSRQLAGSAQYF.